These 26 T cell receptor beta chains came from one sample sequenced in a study of blood T cell repertoires in COVID-19. Clones were read by immunoSEQ multiplex PCR, and TCRdb kept only the in-frame ones, dropping some. The repertoire holds over 200,000 clones, about nine tenths seen once, with approximately 2.6% in the top ten. The sample was peripheral blood. The receptors stem from a woman aged 55 to 70 with acute or convalescent COVID-19.

The genes are TRBV4-1 and TRBJ2-3, with TRBD2 identical over 7 bases. Germline CDR1 is MGHRA and CDR2 is YSYEKL. Trimming took 1 base from V and 0 from J; bases not matched to a gene: 4. The length of the CDR3 is 16 residues. For the CDR3, the DNA is TGCGCCAGCAGCCAAGTCTGGCGGGGGAGCACAGATACGCAGTATTTT. It is translated as CASSQVWRGSTDTQYF.

This clone has more than one count but fewer than ten. The same CDR3 also results from other DNA sequences found in this sample. This chain uses TRBV7-8 with TRBJ2-3, with 11 bases identical to TRBD2. The length of the CDR3 is 16 residues. CDR1 and CDR2 (germline): SGHVS, FQNEAQ. The V gene end was trimmed by 3 bases and the J gene end by 0 bases; junction bases not matched to a gene: 2. The CDR3 reads CASSLVAGGSTDTQYF. Here the CDR3 DNA reads TGTGCCAGCAGCTTGGTAGCGGGGGGGAGCACAGATACGCAGTATTTT.

The genes are TRBV5-5 and TRBJ2-3, with D perhaps matching TRBD2 (5 bases). The CDR3 is 14 residues long. V lost 4 bases to trimming and J lost 3 bases, with 12 bases between them. The germline CDR1 and CDR2 sequences are SGHKS and YYEKEE (reference sequence). The CDR3, as DNA: TGTGCCAGCAGCCCCCTATCGGGGACAGATACGCAGTATTTT. Amino acids: CASSPLSGTDTQYF.

Comment on this clone: This sample includes further DNA sequences coding for the same CDR3. The rearrangement uses TRBV19 and TRBJ2-7; the match to TRBD2 covers 9 bases. This CDR3 is 14 amino acids long. Trimming took 5 bases from V and 5 from J; bases not matched to a gene: 7. The germline V gene has CDR1 LNHDA and CDR2 SQIVND (reference sequence). The CDR3 sequence: CASSPYAGGHEQYF. CDR3 sequence (DNA): TGTGCCAGTAGTCCTTACGCGGGGGGGCACGAGCAGTACTTC.

A single count supports this clone. This sequence joins TRBV7-3 and TRBJ2-3; no clear D. The V gene's germline CDR1 is SGHTA and CDR2 FQGTGA. Trimming stripped 2 bases from V and 1 base from J, with 7 bases between. The CDR3 loop spans 14 amino acids. The CDR3 DNA is TGTGCCAGCAGCTTAGGCCCCGGCACAGATACGCAGTATTTT. Its translation is CASSLGPGTDTQYF.

The chain is built from TRBV7-6 and TRBJ1-4; 8 bases are a match to TRBD1. Germline V gene lookup returns CDR1 SGHVS and CDR2 FNYEAQ. With 5 bases clipped from V and 5 bases from J, the junction kept 1 base outside the gene matches. The CDR3 is made up of 13 amino acids. CDR3 protein: CASSRDRNEKLFF. The DNA of the CDR3 is TGTGCCAGCAGCCGGGACAGGAATGAAAAACTGTTTTTT.

The CDR3 reads CASSPVRQGSEQYF. In DNA, the CDR3 is TGTGCCAGCTCACCGGTGAGACAGGGAAGTGAGCAGTACTTC. V is TRBV18 and J is TRBJ2-7; 7 bases are a match to TRBD1. This CDR3 has 14 residues. The germline gives CDR1 KGHSH, CDR2 LQKENI. J lost 7 bases, V lost 3 bases, and 9 bases had no gene match. The variable domain in full, completed from reference TRBV18 and TRBJ2-7, reads NAGVMQNPRHLVRRRGQEARLRCSPMKGHSHVYWYRQLPEEGLKFMVYLQKENIIDESGMPKERFSAEFPKEGPSILRIQQVVRGDSAAYFCASSPVRQGSEQYFGPGTRLTVT.

The chain joins TRBV11-2 to TRBJ1-2; 7 nucleotides line up with TRBD1. Unmatched junction bases numbered 7, after V lost 3 bases and J lost 3 bases. CDR1 SGHAT and CDR2 FQNNGV come from the germline V gene. The CDR3 is 15 residues long. CDR3 sequence reads: CASSLYAGGDYGYTF. The DNA of the CDR3 is TGTGCCAGCAGCTTGTACGCAGGGGGTGACTATGGCTACACCTTC. Full variable domain (rest looked up from reference TRBV11-2 and TRBJ1-2): EAGVAQSPRYKIIEKRQSVAFWCNPISGHATLYWYQQILGQGPKLLIQFQNNGVVDDSQLPKDRFSAERLKGVDSTLKIQPAKLEDSAVYLCASSLYAGGDYGYTFGSGTRLTVV.

The chain uses TRBV2 and TRBJ2-3; 11 bases are a match to TRBD2. With 5 bases clipped from V and 4 bases from J, the junction kept 5 bases outside the gene matches. This CDR3 region has 15 residues. In germline, CDR1 is SNHLY, CDR2 FYNNEI. The CDR3 bases are TGTGCCAGCAGTTGGACTAGCGGGTCCCCAGATACGCAGTATTTT. Protein product: CASSWTSGSPDTQYF.

This CDR3 reads CAISDNRMVTGDNEQFF. As DNA, the CDR3 is TGTGCCATCAGTGATAATCGGATGGTGACAGGGGACAATGAGCAGTTCTTC. The V gene is TRBV10-3, the J gene TRBJ2-1; 8 nucleotides match TRBD1. The CDR3 consists of 17 residues. J gave up 5 bases and V 3 bases, and 12 bases lay outside the gene matches. Per germline, CDR1 ENHRY and CDR2 SYGVKD.

The chain recombines TRBV5-6 with TRBJ2-3; 10 bases agree with TRBD1. The CDR3 spans 17 residues. Germline-derived CDR1 and CDR2 are SGHDT and YYEEEE. The J segment lost 2 bases and the V segment lost 2 bases, leaving 8 bases of the junction unmatched. In DNA, the CDR3 is TGTGCCAGCAGCTTCCGGACAGGGGGGACTTTCACAGATACGCAGTATTTT. Translated: CASSFRTGGTFTDTQYF.

The chain carries TRBV7-2 and TRBJ1-6; 10 positions match TRBD1. This CDR3 has 19 residues. The junction had 7 bases not matched to a gene; V was cut back by 1 base and J by 1 base. CDR1 and CDR2 from the germline V gene are SGHTA and FQGNSA. The CDR3 sequence: CASSLVTRQGASYNSPLHF. In nucleotides, the CDR3 is TGTGCCAGCAGCTTAGTGACCCGACAGGGGGCTTCCTATAATTCACCCCTCCACTTT.

The V and J genes are TRBV19 and TRBJ2-6, with 9 nucleotides matching TRBD1. V lost 6 bases and J lost 3; bases outside the gene matches: 9. The CDR3 totals 17 residues. Germline lookup yields CDR1 LNHDA and CDR2 SQIVND (reference sequence). CDR3 nucleotides: TGTGCCAGTAGCCGAGGGACAGGGCTTGGTGGGGCCAACGTCCTGACTTTC. This codes for CASSRGTGLGGANVLTF.

CDR3 residues: CASSPRRDRNTEAFF. CDR3 bases: TGTGCCAGCTCACCAAGGAGGGACCGGAACACTGAAGCTTTCTTT. The V and J genes are TRBV18 and TRBJ1-1, with D possibly being TRBD1 (5 bases). Per germline, CDR1 KGHSH and CDR2 LQKENI. V lost 2 bases to trimming and J lost 1 base, with 11 bases between them. This CDR3 is 15 amino acids long.

The CDR3 loop is CASSPTREIPTGLRYGYTF. In nucleotides, the CDR3 is TGTGCCAGCAGCCCGACCCGAGAAATTCCGACAGGGCTTCGCTATGGCTACACCTTC. The rearrangement joins TRBV7-3 to TRBJ1-2; 7 bases agree with TRBD1. The CDR3 runs 19 residues. J lost 4 bases, V lost 5 bases, and 22 bases had no gene match. CDR1 SGHTA and CDR2 FQGTGA come from the germline V gene.

The chain carries TRBV7-3 and TRBJ1-1, with TRBD1 matching over 10 bases. This CDR3 spans 14 amino acids. Germline-derived CDR1 and CDR2 are SGHTA and FQGTGA. Germline trimming cut 5 bases from V and 6 bases from J; bases unmatched to any gene: 6. Written as DNA, the CDR3 is TGTGCCAGCAGCCCCGGGACAGGGGTTTCTGAAGCTTTCTTT. Protein: CASSPGTGVSEAFF. Full variable domain (rest looked up from reference TRBV7-3 and TRBJ1-1): GAGVSQTPSNKVTEKGKYVELRCDPISGHTALYWYRQSLGQGPEFLIYFQGTGAADDSGLPNDRFFAVRPEGSVSTLKIQRTERGDSAVYLCASSPGTGVSEAFFGQGTRLTVV.

V is TRBV19 and J is TRBJ2-5; TRBD1 aligns across 7 bases. V trimming: 5 bases; J trimming: 7 bases; junction bases outside the gene matches: 7. Germline V gene lookup returns CDR1 LNHDA and CDR2 SQIVND (reference sequence). CDR3 length equals 13 residues. In DNA form, the CDR3 reads TGTGCCAGTAGTTCAGACAGGGATACGACCCAGTACTTC. Translation gives CASSSDRDTTQYF.

This chain connects TRBV19 to TRBJ1-6; the D gene is possibly TRBD1 (5 bases). V dropped 3 bases and J dropped 7 bases, with 22 bases sitting between them. The CDR3 is 18 amino acids. Per germline, CDR1 LNHDA and CDR2 SQIVND (reference sequence). CDR3 in DNA: TGTGCCAGTAGTATTGAAGGTTTGGGGGGAATGAGCAATTCACCCCTCCACTTT. The encoded protein is CASSIEGLGGMSNSPLHF.

The CDR3 protein is CATSAGGNSYEQYF. CDR3 nucleotides: TGTGCCACCAGTGCGGGAGGGAATTCCTACGAGCAGTACTTC. This sequence joins TRBV24-1 and TRBJ2-7; 8 positions match TRBD2. V was clipped by 5 bases and J by 1 base; unmatched bases: 3. The CDR3 covers 14 residues. The germline CDR1 and CDR2 sequences are KGHDR and SFDVKD.

The chain is built from TRBV10-3 and TRBJ2-7; TRBD1 aligns across 8 bases. The CDR3 length is 14 residues. CDR1 is ENHRY and CDR2 is SYGVKD in the germline V gene. Trimming removed 3 bases from V and 5 bases from J; junction bases left unmatched: 6. The CDR3 loop reads CAISDDRGRHEQYF. The CDR3 nucleotides are TGTGCCATCAGTGACGACAGGGGTAGGCACGAGCAGTACTTC.

The rearrangement uses TRBV27 and TRBJ1-2, with TRBD1 matching over 9 bases. Germline V CDR1 and CDR2: MNHEY, SMNVEV (reference sequence). The CDR3 consists of 15 residues. V trimming: 0 bases; J trimming: 8 bases; junction bases outside the gene matches: 7. In DNA, the CDR3 is TGTGCCAGCAGTTTATCTTATCGGACAGGGGAAGGCTACACCTTC. Protein sequence: CASSLSYRTGEGYTF.

V usage is TRBV18 and J usage is TRBJ1-2; 7 bases are shared with TRBD1. This CDR3 comprises 15 residues. After removal of 3 bases from V and 6 bases from J, the junction contained 10 bases not matched to a gene. The germline V gene has CDR1 KGHSH and CDR2 LQKENI. The CDR3 protein is CASSPVTGVGDGYTF. The DNA of the CDR3 is TGTGCCAGCTCACCCGTCACAGGGGTTGGTGATGGCTACACCTTC.

The CDR3 DNA reads TGTGCCAGCAGCTTCCTAGCGGGAGGGGCGAATACGCAGTATTTT. It is translated as CASSFLAGGANTQYF. V and J are TRBV5-4 and TRBJ2-3; TRBD2 matches at 12 bases. The trim removed 2 bases at V and 7 bases at J, leaving 5 bases unmatched. Germline CDR1 SGHNT, CDR2 YYREEE (reference sequence). The CDR3 has 15 amino acids.

V is TRBV24-1 and J is TRBJ2-3, with a weak D call TRBD2 (6 bases). The V gene lost 4 bases and the J gene lost 1 base, with 17 bases spanning the gap. Germline loops: CDR1 KGHDR, CDR2 SFDVKD. This CDR3 comprises 17 residues. As DNA, the CDR3 is TGTGCCACCAGTGACTCACGCGGAGGGTTTGGCACAGATACGCAGTATTTT. It codes for CATSDSRGGFGTDTQYF.

The rearrangement joins TRBV12-3 or TRBV12-4 to TRBJ2-7; D is ambiguous. V was trimmed by 4 bases and J by 2 bases, leaving 6 bases between them. CDR3 length: 12 amino acids. The CDR3 sequence is CASSSSAYEQYF. CDR3 DNA: TGTGCCAGCAGTTCTTCAGCCTACGAGCAGTACTTC.

The chain employs TRBV19 and TRBJ2-7; D is possibly TRBD1 (5 bases). Germline CDR1 is LNHDA and CDR2 is SQIVND (reference sequence). The CDR3 has 14 residues. The V end was cut by 4 bases, the J end by 5 bases, with 15 bases between. CDR3: CASSKQDLGDEQYF. The CDR3 nucleotides read TGTGCCAGTAGTAAACAGGACCTAGGCGACGAGCAGTACTTC. Together with reference TRBV19 and TRBJ2-7, the CDR3 gives the full variable domain: DGGITQSPKYLFRKEGQNVTLSCEQNLNHDAMYWYRQDPGQGLRLIYYSQIVNDFQKGDIAEGYSVSREKKESFPLTVTSAQKNPTAFYLCASSKQDLGDEQYFGPGTRLTVT.